The 8 T cell receptor beta chains reported below all come from one sample, sequenced in a study of cytomegalovirus exposure and HLA in healthy donors. The PCR ran on 60 Vbeta and 13 Jbeta primers. The table came from immunoSEQ multiplex PCR; TCRdb's copy has only in-frame clones and leaves some out. The sample lists some 240,000 clones; around 73% were seen once. The specimen was PBMCs. The source of these receptors is a male donor in good health and CMV-seronegative.

This rearrangement joins TRBV19 to TRBJ2-1, with D tentatively TRBD2 (5 bases). Germline CDR1 is LNHDA and CDR2 is SQIVND (reference sequence). The CDR3 spans 13 residues. V was pared by 3 bases and J by 6 bases, with 9 bases between. This chain's CDR3 is CASSIPEGNEQFF. The CDR3 region has the DNA TGTGCCAGTAGTATTCCAGAGGGCAATGAGCAGTTCTTC.

The chain is built from TRBV7-9 and TRBJ2-1; 9 bases line up with TRBD2. There are 18 residues in the CDR3. The J segment lost 3 bases and the V segment lost 1 base, leaving 10 bases of the junction unmatched. CDR1 is SEHNR and CDR2 is FQNEAQ in the germline V gene (reference sequence). The CDR3 nucleotides read TGTGCCAGCAGCTTAGAGCCTATTAGCGGGAGTTTCTACAATGAGCAGTTCTTC. It is translated as CASSLEPISGSFYNEQFF.

The CDR3 nucleotides are TGTGCCAGCAGCACGGACAGGGGCAAGTCGTACGAGCAGTACTTC. This translates into CASSTDRGKSYEQYF. V usage is TRBV5-4 and J usage is TRBJ2-7; 9 bases are shared with TRBD1. Germline-derived CDR1 and CDR2 are SGHNT and YYREEE (reference sequence). V trimming: 4 bases; J trimming: 4 bases; junction bases outside the gene matches: 9. The CDR3 has 15 amino acids.

This chain connects TRBV5-1 to TRBJ2-3, with a possible D match to TRBD2 (6 bases). The V gene lost 4 bases and the J gene lost 6 bases, with 9 bases spanning the gap. The CDR3 loop spans 12 amino acids. Germline values: CDR1 SGHRS, CDR2 YFSETQ. The CDR3 spells CASSPAGDTQYF. The CDR3 DNA is TGCGCCAGCAGCCCGGCGGGGGATACGCAGTATTTT.

J is TRBJ2-3 and V is TRBV10-2; 12 nucleotides align to TRBD2. The CDR3 length is 17 residues. Per the germline V gene, CDR1 is WSHSY and CDR2 is SAAADI. After removal of 5 bases from V and 2 bases from J, the junction contained 8 bases not matched to a gene. CDR3 protein: CASSLLAGGILTDTQYF. Here the CDR3 DNA reads TGCGCCAGCAGTTTACTAGCGGGAGGAATCCTCACAGATACGCAGTATTTT.

This clone is a singleton in its sample. The genes are TRBV4-1 and TRBJ1-1; D is unresolved. This CDR3 is 14 amino acids long. Looked up from germline, CDR1 is MGHRA and CDR2 is YSYEKL. V lost 1 base and J lost 5, with 11 bases in between. The CDR3 sequence is CASSQGRMSTEAFF. The CDR3 nucleotides are TGCGCCAGCAGCCAAGGGCGGATGTCGACTGAAGCTTTCTTT.

V is TRBV27 and J is TRBJ1-2, with 9 bases identical to TRBD1. The CDR3 is 14 amino acids. Germline V gene data show CDR1 as MNHEY and CDR2 as SMNVEV (reference sequence). The V and J ends lost 5 bases and 13 bases, in that order; junction bases with no gene match: 14. The CDR3 region has the DNA TGTGCCAGCAGTCTCATCTCCGGGACAGGGCACTTCACCTTC. As protein: CASSLISGTGHFTF.

The chain employs TRBV5-1 and TRBJ1-3, with D possibly being TRBD1 (5 bases). This CDR3 has 14 amino acids. The germline V and J ends were trimmed by 4 bases and 2 bases, with 10 bases remaining between them. The germline gives CDR1 SGHRS, CDR2 YFSETQ. The CDR3 protein is CASSPLGAGNTIYF. In nucleotides, the CDR3 is TGCGCCAGCAGCCCCTTAGGGGCTGGAAACACCATATATTTT.